These 5 T cell receptor beta chains were sequenced from one sample in a study of brain T cells in children with intractable seizures. TCRdb's copy holds only in-frame clones and misses some; the assay was immunoSEQ multiplex PCR. Seen here are 340,000 or so clones, over 90% observed once, and the top ten hold 4.5% to 7%. Time point reported: blood from clinic visit 5 months post-surgery; TSC patient then seizure free. Sequences were derived from peripheral blood, sampled roughly 5 months after surgery. The receptors were sampled from a boy under three years old with tuberous sclerosis and intractable seizures.

V usage is TRBV3-1 (or the pseudogene TRBV3-2) and J usage is TRBJ2-1, with 8 bases aligning to TRBD2. The junction had 15 bases not matched to a gene; V was cut back by 3 bases and J by 2 bases. The germline V gene has CDR1 LGHDT and CDR2 YNNKEL (reference sequence). There are 19 residues in the CDR3. This CDR3 reads CASSHKTPDAGGPYNEQFF. As DNA, the CDR3 is TGTGCCAGCAGCCACAAAACCCCGGACGCGGGAGGACCCTACAATGAGCAGTTCTTC.

Comments on this clone: One end of the junction fails to match germline, which may point to a read error. The chain combines TRBV7-7 with TRBJ2-2; 7 bases agree with TRBD1. Germline CDR1 is SSHAT and CDR2 is FNYEAQ (reference sequence). This CDR3 has 15 residues. CDR3: CASSPTGFDTGELFF. CDR3 sequence (DNA): TGTGCTAGCAGCCCGACAGGGTTCGACACCGGGGAGCTGTTTTTT.

The rearrangement joins TRBV21-1 to TRBJ2-3; TRBD1, as called in the table, went unchecked against the DNA. TRBV21-1 is a pseudogene locus. The CDR3 spans 15 residues. In DNA form, the CDR3 reads TGTGCCAGCAGCCGACGACAGGGAGTTACAGATACGCAGTATTTT. Translating gives CASSRRQGVTDTQYF.

This chain links TRBV24-1 with TRBJ2-1; a weak D match, TRBD2 (5 bases). Germline V lookup: CDR1 KGHDR, CDR2 SFDVKD. The CDR3 covers 13 residues. V was trimmed by 4 bases and J by 7 bases, leaving 10 bases between them. CDR3 residues: CATSEPLENEQFF. The CDR3 coding sequence is TGTGCCACCAGTGAGCCACTAGAGAATGAGCAGTTCTTC.

The chain uses TRBV19 and TRBJ2-7, with TRBD1 matching over 9 bases. Looked up from germline, CDR1 is LNHDA and CDR2 is SQIVND (reference sequence). Trimming at V came to 5 bases and at J to 2 bases, leaving 4 bases not matched to a gene. The CDR3 is 14 amino acids. CDR3 residues: CASSRGDRAYEQYF. The CDR3 DNA reads TGTGCCAGTAGTCGAGGGGACAGGGCCTACGAGCAGTACTTC.